What follows is one T cell receptor (beta chain) and its context. Its antigen is currently unknown. The primer mix had 60 Vbeta and 13 Jbeta primers. This table comes from immunoSEQ multiplex PCR, and its TCRdb copy is limited to in-frame clones, with some not included. Here the sample spans 150,000 or so clones, about three quarters being singletons. The source of the sample is a study of cytomegalovirus exposure and HLA in healthy donors. Across the whole study: A preliminary data release comprised roughly 80 million unique TCRs obtained from HLA-typed donors.

General observations from the study: Analysis was carried out at a later point, and it linked a missense DCLRE1C variant to TCR beta V- and J-gene trimming. Reports indicated that the classifier achieved high specificity and sensitivity in diagnosing cytomegalovirus status. Near-uniform donor sequencing depth was presumed by presence/absence analyses.

Sample: PBMCs. The sequence derives from a woman aged 45-60 years in good health and CMV-seropositive.

Here the CDR3 DNA reads TGTGCCAGCAGTGTTAGTGGGCCCACCTACGAGCAGTACTTC. Its translation is CASSVSGPTYEQYF. The J gene is TRBJ2-7, the V gene TRBV27; D call uncertain. Per the germline V gene, CDR1 is MNHEY and CDR2 is SMNVEV (reference sequence). The V end lost 5 bases, the J end lost 2 bases, and 13 bases lay between the germline ends. The CDR3 is 14 residues long.